A single sample is the source of the 26 T cell receptor beta chains below, sequenced in a study of beta chain features in type 1 diabetes. Study findings and constraints: Moderate yet significant TCRB CDR3 shortening was seen in Type 1 diabetes patients in all four CD4+ subsets.

Antigens for these TCRs are unknown. The authors reverse transcribed all of the isolated RNA, so sequencing captured expressed TCRB transcripts. TCRdb keeps only in-frame clones here, not all; method: immunoSEQ multiplex PCR. There are 500,000 to 850,000 clones in the sample; around 15% occur only once, and approximately 0.043% lies in the top ten. Sequencing input: naive CD4+ T cells from blood. The receptors shown here come from a man between 18 and 29 years old with type 1 diabetes.

The chain couples TRBV7-9 to TRBJ1-6; perhaps TRBD1 as D (6 bases). The V end lost 5 bases, the J end lost 13 bases, and 21 bases lay between the germline ends. This CDR3 region has 15 residues. Germline V gene sequence: CDR1 SEHNR, CDR2 FQNEAQ (reference sequence). In DNA form, the CDR3 reads TGTGCCAGCAGCGCCCCAGGGGCTCCCTCCAGGCCCCTCCACTTT. Protein product: CASSAPGAPSRPLHF.

V and J are TRBV4-3 and TRBJ2-1; D call uncertain. Between the trimmed V and J ends, which lost 0 bases and 0 bases, there was a span of 12 bases. Per the germline V gene, CDR1 is LGHNA and CDR2 is YSLEER. This CDR3 comprises 17 residues. CDR3: CASSQDITRFSYNEQFF. CDR3 coding DNA: TGCGCCAGCAGCCAAGATATTACGCGCTTCTCCTACAATGAGCAGTTCTTC.

This clone was counted between two and nine times. The V call is TRBV14, the J call TRBJ1-6; the D gene is possibly TRBD1 (6 bases). The germline V and J ends were trimmed by 6 bases and 4 bases, with 13 bases remaining between them. CDR3 length: 15 amino acids. Germline loops: CDR1 SGHDN, CDR2 FVKESK. The CDR3 DNA sequence: TGTGCCAGCAGTAGGACAGCCTCTTATAATTCACCCCTCCACTTT. Amino acid sequence: CASSRTASYNSPLHF.

This clone turned up a few times. This chain connects TRBV7-3 to TRBJ2-7, with D possibly TRBD1 on 6 matching bases. This CDR3 is 13 amino acids long. Trimming stripped 5 bases from V and 3 bases from J, with 11 bases between. CDR1 SGHTA and CDR2 FQGTGA come from the germline V gene. CDR3 sequence: CASSPGQNYEQYF. As DNA, the CDR3 is TGTGCCAGCAGCCCAGGACAGAACTACGAGCAGTACTTC.

The chain uses TRBV7-2 and TRBJ1-5; D gene ambiguous. CDR3 size: 16 residues. Trimming left V 1 base short and J 2 bases short, with 12 bases between. CDR1 and CDR2 from the germline V gene are SGHTA and FQGNSA. CDR3 protein: CASSLGRGRGNQPQHF. CDR3 nucleotides: TGTGCCAGCAGCTTAGGGCGGGGTAGGGGCAATCAGCCCCAGCATTTT.

In its sample, this clone was seen a few times. The J gene is TRBJ1-1, the V gene TRBV25-1; no clear D gene. Per the germline V gene, CDR1 is MGHDK and CDR2 is SYGVNS. The CDR3 has 14 amino acids. V was clipped by 2 bases and J by 4 bases, with 11 bases between them. CDR3 protein: CASSENLGITEAFF. The DNA of the CDR3 is TGTGCCAGCAGTGAAAACCTGGGGATCACTGAAGCTTTCTTT.

The rearrangement links TRBV19 to TRBJ1-5; no reliable D call. Trimming removed 7 bases at V and 0 bases at J, with 7 bases between. The CDR3 is 13 residues long. CDR1 and CDR2 from the germline V gene are LNHDA and SQIVND (reference sequence). CDR3: CASTYGSNQPQHF. The CDR3 DNA reads as TGTGCCAGTACCTACGGTAGCAATCAGCCCCAGCATTTT. Drawing the rest from reference TRBV19 and TRBJ1-5, the complete variable domain is DGGITQSPKYLFRKEGQNVTLSCEQNLNHDAMYWYRQDPGQGLRLIYYSQIVNDFQKGDIAEGYSVSREKKESFPLTVTSAQKNPTAFYLCASTYGSNQPQHFGDGTRLSIL.

The J gene is TRBJ1-2, the V gene TRBV7-2; D ambiguous. Germline V gives CDR1 SGHTA, CDR2 FQGNSA. Trimming removed 2 bases from V and 8 bases from J, with 15 bases in between. CDR3 size: 14 residues. CDR3 residues: CASSLPPELRGYTF. In DNA form, the CDR3 reads TGTGCCAGCAGCTTACCTCCGGAGTTGAGGGGCTACACCTTC. Using reference TRBV7-2 and TRBJ1-2 for the parts outside the CDR3, the full variable domain is GAGVSQSPSNKVTEKGKDVELRCDPISGHTALYWYRQSLGQGLEFLIYFQGNSAPDKSGLPSDRFSAERTGGSVSTLTIQRTQQEDSAVYLCASSLPPELRGYTFGSGTRLTVV.

This clone was seen a handful of times. The V and J genes are TRBV7-2 and TRBJ2-5; 7 bases are shared with TRBD2. There are 13 residues in the CDR3. The V and J ends lost 8 bases and 5 bases, in that order; junction bases with no gene match: 8. Germline assignment: CDR1 SGHTA and CDR2 FQGNSA. The CDR3 protein is CASAGAAGETQYF. The CDR3 DNA follows: TGTGCCAGCGCTGGGGCAGCGGGGGAGACCCAGTACTTC.

This clone has just a few counts. The J gene is TRBJ2-1, the V gene TRBV6-5; D may be TRBD1 or TRBD2 (5 bases each). CDR1 and CDR2 (germline): MNHEY, SVGAGI. Trimming pared 6 bases from V and 8 bases from J, leaving 17 bases between. This CDR3 spans 14 amino acids. The CDR3 bases are TGTGCCAGCAGAACTAGGTTGGGGGAAGATGAGCAGTTCTTC. Encoded protein: CASRTRLGEDEQFF.

The J gene is TRBJ2-7, the V gene TRBV6-5, with D unresolved. This CDR3 comprises 13 residues. Trimming took off 2 bases at V and 2 bases at J, with 7 bases between the two ends. Germline CDR1 and CDR2: MNHEY and SVGAGI. The CDR3 is CASSYGAAYEQYF. In nucleotides, the CDR3 is TGTGCCAGCAGTTACGGCGCGGCCTACGAGCAGTACTTC.

The chain's CDR3 is CASSPLLSSGGTDTQYF. The CDR3 DNA reads TGTGCCAGCAGCCCCCTCCTGTCTAGCGGGGGCACAGATACGCAGTATTTT. The V gene is TRBV7-8, the J gene TRBJ2-3; TRBD2 aligns across 9 bases. Per the germline V gene, CDR1 is SGHVS and CDR2 is FQNEAQ. The V segment lost 5 bases and the J segment 1 base; nucleotides outside the gene matches: 10. The CDR3 has 17 amino acids.

This clone was seen a handful of times. Here the CDR3 reads CSAQGGGDEQFF. In DNA form, the CDR3 reads TGCAGCGCACAAGGGGGAGGGGATGAGCAGTTCTTC. The chain joins TRBV29-1 to TRBJ2-1; weak D call: TRBD2 (7 bases). V lost 7 bases and J 8 bases, leaving 15 bases between the germline ends. CDR1 is SQVTM and CDR2 is ANQGSEA in the germline V gene. CDR3 length equals 12 residues.

The chain recombines TRBV30 with TRBJ2-1; 7 bases are shared with TRBD1. CDR3 length equals 15 residues. The J segment lost 4 bases and the V segment lost 2 bases, leaving 8 bases of the junction unmatched. The germline V gene encodes CDR1 GTSNPN and CDR2 SVGIG (reference sequence). For the CDR3, the DNA is TGTGCCTGGAGTCGAAGAGGGGGCGGGTACAATGAGCAGTTCTTC. Encoded protein: CAWSRRGGGYNEQFF. Full variable domain (outside the CDR3, taken from reference TRBV30 and TRBJ2-1): SQTIHQWPATLVQPVGSPLSLECTVEGTSNPNLYWYRQAAGRGLQLLFYSVGIGQISSEVPQNLSASRPQDRQFILSSKKLLLSDSGFYLCAWSRRGGGYNEQFFGPGTRLTVL.

This clone occurred a few times. Here the CDR3 DNA reads TGTGCCAGCAGTTCCCCCCCAAGCTCGGGAGCGTGGGGTGAGCAGTTCTTC. It is translated as CASSSPPSSGAWGEQFF. The chain couples TRBV28 to TRBJ2-1; maybe TRBD2 (6 bases). Germline loops: CDR1 MDHEN, CDR2 SYDVKM. The CDR3 loop spans 17 amino acids. With 4 bases removed from V and 9 bases from J, the gap between germline ends came to 25 bases.

The V call is TRBV30, the J call TRBJ1-1; a weak D match, TRBD1 (5 bases). V shed 4 bases and J shed 3 bases, with 12 bases lying between them. The CDR3 covers 13 residues. Germline assignment: CDR1 GTSNPN and CDR2 SVGIG (reference sequence). As DNA, the CDR3 is TGTGCCTGGATGCTATCCAGGGACACTGAAGCTTTCTTT. Translation gives CAWMLSRDTEAFF.

The table lists this clone with a few counts. The rearrangement joins TRBV5-1 to TRBJ2-3; D may be TRBD2 (5 bases). Between the trimmed V and J ends, which lost 0 bases and 4 bases, there was a span of 12 bases. The CDR3 contains 15 residues. Germline CDR1 is SGHRS and CDR2 is YFSETQ. As DNA, the CDR3 is TGCGCCAGCAGCTTGGATCCGACCGGGGCAGATACGCAGTATTTT. It yields the protein CASSLDPTGADTQYF.

For this clone: Other nucleotide sequences in the sample specify the same CDR3. The rearrangement uses TRBV29-1 and TRBJ1-1; D unresolved. The CDR3 sequence is 11 residues long. The V gene's germline CDR1 is SQVTM and CDR2 ANQGSEA. Trimming pared 4 bases from V and 1 base from J, leaving 4 bases between. The CDR3 protein is CSVVRNTEAFF. The CDR3 DNA reads TGCAGCGTTGTCAGGAACACTGAAGCTTTCTTT.

This clone was seen a few times. The chain couples TRBV30 to TRBJ1-4, with 9 bases identical to TRBD1. Unmatched junction bases numbered 7, after V lost 0 bases and J lost 8 bases. This CDR3 contains 15 residues. Per the germline V gene, CDR1 is GTSNPN and CDR2 is SVGIG (reference sequence). The DNA for the CDR3 is TGTGCCTGGAGTGTTTGGACAGGGGCCGAAGAAAAACTGTTTTTT. This sequence encodes CAWSVWTGAEEKLFF.

This clone was seen a few times. The chain joins TRBV2 to TRBJ2-7; D unresolved. Germline V lookup: CDR1 SNHLY, CDR2 FYNNEI. The CDR3 sequence is 12 residues long. The V and J ends lost 1 base and 7 bases respectively, with 8 bases between them. The CDR3 nucleotides read TGTGCCAGCAGTGAAGGGGTGGGGGAGCAGTACTTC. This gives the protein CASSEGVGEQYF.

The chain joins TRBV7-9 to TRBJ2-7; D not certain. CDR3 length equals 14 residues. Germline CDR1 and CDR2: SEHNR and FQNEAQ (reference sequence). V lost 1 base and J lost 7, with 14 bases in between. CDR3: CASSLGPLVGEQYF. CDR3 coding DNA: TGTGCCAGCAGCTTAGGACCCCTTGTCGGAGAGCAGTACTTC. Variable domain in full (rest from reference TRBV7-9 and TRBJ2-7): DTGVSQNPRHKITKRGQNVTFRCDPISEHNRLYWYRQTLGQGPEFLTYFQNEAQLEKSRLLSDRFSAERPKGSFSTLEIQRTEQGDSAMYLCASSLGPLVGEQYFGPGTRLTVT.

The chain uses TRBV9 and TRBJ2-1; possibly TRBD1 or TRBD2 for D (6 bases each). Germline V gene lookup returns CDR1 SGDLS and CDR2 YYNGEE. The CDR3 spans 17 residues. V was cut by 4 bases and J by 4 bases, with 21 bases left in between. The chain's CDR3 is CASSPQPPGGAYNEQFF. The CDR3 DNA reads as TGTGCCAGCAGCCCACAACCCCCCGGGGGCGCTTACAATGAGCAGTTCTTC. The full variable domain, in which reference TRBV9 and TRBJ2-1 provide the parts outside the CDR3, is DSGVTQTPKHLITATGQRVTLRCSPRSGDLSVYWYQQSLDQGLQFLIQYYNGEERAKGNILERFSAQQFPDLHSELNLSSLELGDSALYFCASSPQPPGGAYNEQFFGPGTRLTVL.

The rearrangement uses TRBV2 and TRBJ2-3, with 8 bases aligning to TRBD2. The CDR3 covers 15 residues. Germline V gives CDR1 SNHLY, CDR2 FYNNEI. The V and J ends lost 6 bases and 4 bases, in that order; junction bases with no gene match: 9. In nucleotides, the CDR3 is TGTGCCAGCAGCGAGGGGAGTAGCGGGGCAGATACGCAGTATTTT. Translation: CASSEGSSGADTQYF.

Here the CDR3 reads CASSLAISETQYF. In nucleotides, the CDR3 is TGCGCCAGCAGCTTGGCGATTTCAGAGACCCAGTACTTC. The rearrangement links TRBV5-1 to TRBJ2-5; the D is unclear. Germline V lookup: CDR1 SGHRS, CDR2 YFSETQ. The V and J ends lost 0 bases and 4 bases respectively, with 7 bases between them. The CDR3 is 13 amino acids. The complete variable domain, with remaining parts taken from reference TRBV5-1 and TRBJ2-5, reads KAGVTQTPRYLIKTRGQQVTLSCSPISGHRSVSWYQQTPGQGLQFLFEYFSETQRNKGNFPGRFSGRQFSNSRSEMNVSTLELGDSALYLCASSLAISETQYFGPGTRLLVL.

This clone has only a few counts. J is TRBJ1-4 and V is TRBV4-1; unclear D gene. The CDR3 loop spans 15 amino acids. Germline loops: CDR1 MGHRA, CDR2 YSYEKL. V shed 4 bases and J shed 6 bases, with 15 bases lying between them. The CDR3 is CASSRATSRDEKLFF. CDR3 nucleotides: TGCGCCAGCAGCCGGGCCACTAGTAGGGATGAAAAACTGTTTTTT.

CDR3 region: CASSLLGGAKDTQYF. In DNA form, the CDR3 reads TGCGCCAGCAGCCTTTTGGGGGGGGCGAAAGATACGCAGTATTTT. This chain uses TRBV4-1 with TRBJ2-3; weak D call: TRBD2 (7 bases). Germline CDR1 is MGHRA and CDR2 is YSYEKL. V lost 4 bases and J 5 bases, leaving 16 bases between the germline ends. This CDR3 has 15 residues.